The entry below gives a single T cell receptor (beta chain) sequence along with its context. The target antigen is unknown. This entry belongs to a study of vaccination and CD4 T cells after COVID-19. J was trimmed by 5 bases and V by 3 bases; bases with no gene match: 13. Germline V CDR1 and CDR2: LGHNA, YSLEER. The CDR3 spans 17 residues. Cultured CD4+ T-cell DNA underwent Oncomine TCR Beta short-read sequencing. In TCRdb, the PCR reads were re-called with MiXCR into one record per CDR3 protein. Of roughly 15,000 distinct CDR3 sequences listed, about 55% are singletons. Noted treatment: approximately 11-day PBMC culture with coronavirus spike peptide pools or control peptides (ViraFEST assay). Alongside roughly 9.2 IU/ml IL-2 and approximately 9.3 ug/ml peptide pools, PBMCs were cultured at some 2 million per well. The authors swapped half the medium for fresh IL-2 medium on days 3 and 7.

This chain uses TRBV4-3 with TRBJ2-1, with TRBD1 matching 7 bases. The TCR sequence derives from a human donor who had recovered from COVID-19. The specimen was CD4+ T cells from blood, cultured in vitro, collected before SARS-CoV-2 vaccination. The CDR3 DNA follows: TGCGCCAGCAGCCACGACAGGGCTAGTGTGGTAGACAATGAGCAGTTCTTC. Translating gives CASSHDRASVVDNEQFF.